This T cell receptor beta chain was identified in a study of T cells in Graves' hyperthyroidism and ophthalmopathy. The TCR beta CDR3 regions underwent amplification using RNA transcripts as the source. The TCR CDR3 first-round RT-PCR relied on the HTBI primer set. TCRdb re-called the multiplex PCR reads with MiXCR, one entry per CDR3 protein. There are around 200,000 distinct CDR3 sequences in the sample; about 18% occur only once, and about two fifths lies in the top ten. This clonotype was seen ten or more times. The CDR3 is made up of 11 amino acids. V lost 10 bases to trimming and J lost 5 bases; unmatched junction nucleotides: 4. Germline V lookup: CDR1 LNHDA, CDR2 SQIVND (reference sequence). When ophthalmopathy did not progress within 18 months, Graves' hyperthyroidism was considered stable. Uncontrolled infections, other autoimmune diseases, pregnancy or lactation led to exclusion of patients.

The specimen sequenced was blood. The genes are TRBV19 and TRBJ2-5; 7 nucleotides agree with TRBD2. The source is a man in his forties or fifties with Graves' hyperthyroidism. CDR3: CATREGETQYF. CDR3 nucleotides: TGTGCCACCAGGGAGGGTGAGACCCAGTACTTC.